The sequence of this T cell receptor (beta chain) was determined in a study of post-analysis software for immune sequencing data. The study's findings and limits: Comparison with controls showed significantly lower normalized Chao1 diversity in multiple sclerosis patients. Controls showed lower frequencies than patients for roughly 5 TRBV segments, and TRBV5-6, TRBV5-1 and TRBV20-1 were among these. F measure clustering grouped samples strongly by preparation batch.

Every TCR beta cDNA library bore unique molecular identifiers. Input populations of 1 to 10 million T cells gave rise to roughly 0.5 million cDNA molecules. TCRdb fed the PCR reads into MiXCR, producing one record per CDR3 protein. This sample has hundreds of thousands of distinct CDR3 sequences, with about 32% found just once. This clonotype showed up just a few times. Its antigen is unidentified. The junction had 7 bases not matched to a gene; V was cut back by 2 bases and J by 3 bases. The CDR3 is made up of 14 amino acids. Germline CDR1 DFQATT, CDR2 SNEGSKA (reference sequence). This chain uses TRBV20-1 with TRBJ2-7; 7 bases agree with TRBD2. The TCR originated in a girl between 5 and 17 years old with multiple sclerosis. Sequencing was performed on blood. CDR3 region: CSARRASGHYEQYF. The CDR3 DNA is TGCAGTGCTAGAAGGGCTAGCGGACACTACGAGCAGTACTTC.